This TCR beta chain derives from a study of response to subunit inactivated influenza vaccine. TCRdb re-derived calls from the RT-PCR reads in MiXCR, one entry per CDR3 protein. Of roughly 790,000 distinct CDR3 sequences in the sample, around 21% are singletons; the top ten hold 9.5% to 13%. Turning to this clonotype: Its antigen remains unidentified.

Trimming pared 8 bases from V and 2 bases from J, leaving 19 bases between. Germline V gene sequence: CDR1 LGHNA, CDR2 YSLEER. The CDR3 has 15 amino acids. Regarding the study as a whole: Each seasonal flu vaccination may recruit only limited new T cells, authors suggested.

The chain links TRBV4-3 to TRBJ2-7; maybe TRBD2 (5 bases). The TCR was taken from a man aged 50-60 years who received an inactivated influenza vaccine. The sequencing used PBMCs from blood, collected around 5 days after vaccination. The CDR3 sequence: CASSMGLLGTYEQYF. CDR3 DNA: TGCGCCAGCTCGATGGGTCTACTAGGAACCTACGAGCAGTACTTC.